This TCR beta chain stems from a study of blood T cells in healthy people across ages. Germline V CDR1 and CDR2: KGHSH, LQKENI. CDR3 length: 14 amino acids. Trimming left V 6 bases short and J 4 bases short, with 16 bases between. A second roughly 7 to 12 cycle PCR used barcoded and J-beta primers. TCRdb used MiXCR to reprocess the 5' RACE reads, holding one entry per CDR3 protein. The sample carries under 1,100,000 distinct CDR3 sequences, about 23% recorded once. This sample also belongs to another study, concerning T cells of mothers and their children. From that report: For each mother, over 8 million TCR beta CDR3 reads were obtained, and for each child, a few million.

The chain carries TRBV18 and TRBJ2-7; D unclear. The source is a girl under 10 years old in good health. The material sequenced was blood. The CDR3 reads CASSISAQNYEQYF. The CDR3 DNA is TGTGCCAGCTCTATATCCGCGCAGAATTACGAGCAGTACTTC.